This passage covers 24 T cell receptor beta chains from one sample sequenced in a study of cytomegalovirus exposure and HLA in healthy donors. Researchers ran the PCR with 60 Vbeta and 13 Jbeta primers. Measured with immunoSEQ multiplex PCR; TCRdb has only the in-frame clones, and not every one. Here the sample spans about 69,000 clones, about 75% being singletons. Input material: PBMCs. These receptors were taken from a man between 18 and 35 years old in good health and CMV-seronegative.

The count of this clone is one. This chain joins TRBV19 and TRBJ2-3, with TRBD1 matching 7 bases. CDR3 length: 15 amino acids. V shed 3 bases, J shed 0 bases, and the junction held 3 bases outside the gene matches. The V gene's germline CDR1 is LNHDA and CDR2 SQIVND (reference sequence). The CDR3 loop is CASSMGQFSTDTQYF. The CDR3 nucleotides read TGTGCCAGTAGTATGGGACAGTTTAGCACAGATACGCAGTATTTT.

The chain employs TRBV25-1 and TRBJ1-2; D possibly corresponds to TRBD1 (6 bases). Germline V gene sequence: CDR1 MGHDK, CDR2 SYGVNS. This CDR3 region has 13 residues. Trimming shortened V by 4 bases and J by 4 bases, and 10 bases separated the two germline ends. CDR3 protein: CASSAGVRYGYTF. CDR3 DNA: TGTGCCAGCAGTGCAGGGGTTCGCTATGGCTACACCTTC.

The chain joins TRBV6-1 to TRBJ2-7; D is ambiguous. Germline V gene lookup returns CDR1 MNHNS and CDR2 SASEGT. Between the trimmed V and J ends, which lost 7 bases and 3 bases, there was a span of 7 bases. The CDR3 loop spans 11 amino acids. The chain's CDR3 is CASTLLYEQYF. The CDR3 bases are TGTGCCAGCACACTCCTCTACGAGCAGTACTTC.

Written as DNA, the CDR3 is TGTGCCAGTAATAGCCGGGTCAATAGCAATCAGCCCCAGCATTTT. Translated, it gives CASNSRVNSNQPQHF. This chain joins TRBV19 and TRBJ1-5, with D unresolved. This CDR3 has 15 amino acids. The germline gives CDR1 LNHDA, CDR2 SQIVND (reference sequence). Trimming cost V 7 bases and J 0 bases, with 13 bases left between them.

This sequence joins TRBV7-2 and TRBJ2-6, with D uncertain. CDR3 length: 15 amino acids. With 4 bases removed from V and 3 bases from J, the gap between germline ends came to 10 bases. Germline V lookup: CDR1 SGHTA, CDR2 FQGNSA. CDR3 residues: CASSSSSFGANVLTF. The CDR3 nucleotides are TGTGCCAGCAGCTCCTCAAGCTTTGGGGCCAACGTCCTGACTTTC.

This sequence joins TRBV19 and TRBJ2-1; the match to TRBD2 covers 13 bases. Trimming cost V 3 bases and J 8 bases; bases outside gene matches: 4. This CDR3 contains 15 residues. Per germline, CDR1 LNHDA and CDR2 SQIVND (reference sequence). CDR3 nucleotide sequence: TGTGCCAGTAGTATGGGGACTAGCGGGAAATATGAGCAGTTCTTC. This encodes CASSMGTSGKYEQFF.

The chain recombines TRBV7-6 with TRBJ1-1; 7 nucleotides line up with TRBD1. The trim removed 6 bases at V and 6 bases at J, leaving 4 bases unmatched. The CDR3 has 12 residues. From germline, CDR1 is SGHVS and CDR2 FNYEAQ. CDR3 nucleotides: TGTGCCAGCAGTCCTACAGGGGCTGAAGCTTTCTTT. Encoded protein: CASSPTGAEAFF. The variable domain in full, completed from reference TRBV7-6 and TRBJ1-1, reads GAGVSQSPRYKVTKRGQDVALRCDPISGHVSLYWYRQALGQGPEFLTYFNYEAQQDKSGLPNDRFSAERPEGSISTLTIQRTEQRDSAMYRCASSPTGAEAFFGQGTRLTVV.

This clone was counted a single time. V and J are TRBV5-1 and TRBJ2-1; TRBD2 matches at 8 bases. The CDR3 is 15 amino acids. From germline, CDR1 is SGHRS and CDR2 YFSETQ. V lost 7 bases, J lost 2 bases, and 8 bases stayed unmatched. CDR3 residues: CASGVAGTTYNEQFF. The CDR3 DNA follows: TGCGCCAGCGGGGTAGCGGGGACCACCTACAATGAGCAGTTCTTC.

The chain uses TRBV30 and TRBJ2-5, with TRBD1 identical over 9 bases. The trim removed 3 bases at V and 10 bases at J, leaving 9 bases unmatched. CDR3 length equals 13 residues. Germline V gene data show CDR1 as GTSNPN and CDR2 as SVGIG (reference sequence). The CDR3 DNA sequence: TGTGCCTGGAGCGGACAGGGGTGGGGTGTCCAGTACTTC. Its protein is CAWSGQGWGVQYF.

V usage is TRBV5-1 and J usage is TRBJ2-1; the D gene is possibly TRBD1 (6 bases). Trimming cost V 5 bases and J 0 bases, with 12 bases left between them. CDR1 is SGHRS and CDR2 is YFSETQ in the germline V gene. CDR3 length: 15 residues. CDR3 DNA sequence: TGCGCCAGCAGGTCTGGGACAAACTCCTACAATGAGCAGTTCTTC. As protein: CASRSGTNSYNEQFF.

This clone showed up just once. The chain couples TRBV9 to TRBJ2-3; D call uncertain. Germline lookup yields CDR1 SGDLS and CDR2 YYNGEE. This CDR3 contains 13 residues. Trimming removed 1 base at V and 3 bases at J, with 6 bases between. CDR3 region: CASSVIPTDTQYF. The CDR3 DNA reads TGTGCCAGCAGCGTAATTCCAACAGATACGCAGTATTTT.

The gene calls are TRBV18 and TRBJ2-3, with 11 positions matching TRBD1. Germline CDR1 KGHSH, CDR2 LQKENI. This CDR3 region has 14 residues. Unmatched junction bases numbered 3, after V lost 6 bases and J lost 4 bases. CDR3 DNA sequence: TGTGCCAGCTCCGGGACAGGGGGTGCAGATACGCAGTATTTT. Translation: CASSGTGGADTQYF.

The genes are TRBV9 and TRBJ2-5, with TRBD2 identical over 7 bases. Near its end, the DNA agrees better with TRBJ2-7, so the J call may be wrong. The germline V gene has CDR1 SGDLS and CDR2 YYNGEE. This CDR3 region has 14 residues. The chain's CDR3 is CASSVAGGTYEQYF. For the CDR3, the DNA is TGTGCCAGCAGCGTAGCCGGGGGGACCTACGAGCAGTACTTC.

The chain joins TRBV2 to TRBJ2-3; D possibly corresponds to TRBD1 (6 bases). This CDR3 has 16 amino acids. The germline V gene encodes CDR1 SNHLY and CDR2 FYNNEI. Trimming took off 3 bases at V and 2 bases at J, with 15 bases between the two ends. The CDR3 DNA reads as TGTGCCAGCAGTGACCTCGGACAGACCTACACAGATACGCAGTATTTT. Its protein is CASSDLGQTYTDTQYF.

The CDR3 DNA is TGTGCCAGCACCCCCAGGAGGCTAAACACTGAAGCTTTCTTT. Amino acid sequence: CASTPRRLNTEAFF. The rearrangement uses TRBV19 and TRBJ1-1, with D unresolved. The germline gives CDR1 LNHDA, CDR2 SQIVND (reference sequence). V lost 9 bases and J 2 bases, leaving 16 bases between the germline ends. This CDR3 is 14 amino acids long. The full variable domain, with the rest looked up from reference TRBV19 and TRBJ1-1, is DGGITQSPKYLFRKEGQNVTLSCEQNLNHDAMYWYRQDPGQGLRLIYYSQIVNDFQKGDIAEGYSVSREKKESFPLTVTSAQKNPTAFYLCASTPRRLNTEAFFGQGTRLTVV.

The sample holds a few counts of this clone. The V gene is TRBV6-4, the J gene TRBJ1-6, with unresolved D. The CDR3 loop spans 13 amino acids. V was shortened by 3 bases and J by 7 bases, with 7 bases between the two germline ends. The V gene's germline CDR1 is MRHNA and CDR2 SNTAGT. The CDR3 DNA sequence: TGTGCCAGCAGTGAAGAAGAGAATTCACCCCTCCACTTT. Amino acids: CASSEEENSPLHF.

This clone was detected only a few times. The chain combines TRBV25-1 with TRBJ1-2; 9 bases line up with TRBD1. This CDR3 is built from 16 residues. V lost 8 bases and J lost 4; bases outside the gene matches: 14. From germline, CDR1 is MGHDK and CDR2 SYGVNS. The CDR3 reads CASAPGTGTLGYGYTF. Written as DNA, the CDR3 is TGTGCCAGCGCCCCCGGGACAGGGACGTTGGGCTATGGCTACACCTTC.

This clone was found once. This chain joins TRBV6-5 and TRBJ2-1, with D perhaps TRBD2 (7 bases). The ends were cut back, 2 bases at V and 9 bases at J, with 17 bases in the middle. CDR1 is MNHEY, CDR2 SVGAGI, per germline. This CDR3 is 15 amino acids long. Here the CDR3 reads CASSYEGGVASEQFF. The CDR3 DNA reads TGTGCCAGCAGTTACGAGGGGGGGGTTGCGAGTGAGCAGTTCTTC.

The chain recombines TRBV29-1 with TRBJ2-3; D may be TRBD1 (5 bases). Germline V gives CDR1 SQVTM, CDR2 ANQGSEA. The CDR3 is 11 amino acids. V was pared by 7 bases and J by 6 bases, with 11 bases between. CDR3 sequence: CSGGYLDTQYF. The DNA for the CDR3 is TGCAGCGGGGGCTACCTTGATACGCAGTATTTT.

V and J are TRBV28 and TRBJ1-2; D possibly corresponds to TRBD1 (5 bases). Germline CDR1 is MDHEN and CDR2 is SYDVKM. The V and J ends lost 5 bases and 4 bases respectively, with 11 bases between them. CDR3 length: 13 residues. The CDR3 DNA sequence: TGTGCCAGCAGTCCGGGGGGTGCCTATGGCTACACCTTC. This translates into CASSPGGAYGYTF.

CDR3 sequence: CASSHDSSSYNSPLHF. CDR3 sequence (DNA): TGTGCCAGCAGTCACGACAGCAGCTCCTATAATTCACCCCTCCACTTT. This rearrangement joins TRBV6-6 to TRBJ1-6; possible D gene TRBD1, 5 bases. Germline CDR1 is MNHNY and CDR2 is SVGAGI (reference sequence). The CDR3 consists of 16 residues. The V gene lost 5 bases and the J gene lost 0 bases, with 11 bases spanning the gap.

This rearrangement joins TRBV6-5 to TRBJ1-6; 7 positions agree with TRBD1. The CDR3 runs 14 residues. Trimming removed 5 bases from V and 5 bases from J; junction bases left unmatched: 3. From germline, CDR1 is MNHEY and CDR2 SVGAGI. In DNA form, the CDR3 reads TGTGCCAGCAGTCGACAGGGAGATAATTCACCCCTCCACTTT. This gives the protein CASSRQGDNSPLHF.

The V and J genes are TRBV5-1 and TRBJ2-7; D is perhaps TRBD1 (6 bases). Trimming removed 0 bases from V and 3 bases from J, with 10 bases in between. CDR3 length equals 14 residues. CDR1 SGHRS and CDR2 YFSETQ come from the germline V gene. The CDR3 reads CASSLDRDLYEQYV. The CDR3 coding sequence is TGCGCCAGCAGCTTGGACAGGGATCTCTACGAGCAGTACGTC.

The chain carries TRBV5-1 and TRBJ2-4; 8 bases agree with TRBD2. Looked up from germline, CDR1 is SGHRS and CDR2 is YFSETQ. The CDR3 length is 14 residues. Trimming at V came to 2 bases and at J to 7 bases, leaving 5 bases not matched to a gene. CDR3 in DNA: TGCGCCAGCAGCTTAGGGACTAGTCGTAACATTCAGTACTTC. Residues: CASSLGTSRNIQYF.